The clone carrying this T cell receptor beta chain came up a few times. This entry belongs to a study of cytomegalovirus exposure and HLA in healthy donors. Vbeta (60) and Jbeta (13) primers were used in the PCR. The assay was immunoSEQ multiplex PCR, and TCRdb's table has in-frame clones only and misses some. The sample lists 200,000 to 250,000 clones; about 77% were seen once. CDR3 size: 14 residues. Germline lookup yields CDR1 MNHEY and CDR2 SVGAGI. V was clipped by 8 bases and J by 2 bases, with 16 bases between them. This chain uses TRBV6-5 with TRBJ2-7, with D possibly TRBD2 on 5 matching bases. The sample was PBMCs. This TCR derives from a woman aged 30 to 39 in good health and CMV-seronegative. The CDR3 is CASRAPGSTYEQYF. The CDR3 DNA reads TGTGCCAGCCGGGCCCCGGGATCGACCTACGAGCAGTACTTC.